Listed here are 21 T cell receptor beta chains from one sample, sequenced in a study of somatic mutations in cytotoxic T cells in rheumatoid arthritis. The table came from immunoSEQ multiplex PCR; TCRdb's copy has only in-frame clones and leaves some out. The sample has about 10,000 clones, more than 60% seen once. Sequencing was performed on CD8+ T cells sorted from blood. These receptors all stem from a man in his fifties in good health.

This clone was seen more than once but under ten times. This chain connects TRBV4-3 to TRBJ1-5, with D possibly matching TRBD1 (5 bases). V was cut by 1 base and J by 0 bases, with 7 bases left in between. CDR1 is LGHNA and CDR2 is YSLEER in the germline V gene. This CDR3 comprises 15 residues. The CDR3 protein is CASSQVTGSNQPQHF. The CDR3 nucleotides read TGCGCCAGCAGCCAAGTCACAGGTAGCAATCAGCCCCAGCATTTT.

The gene calls are TRBV7-9 and TRBJ2-3, with D tentatively TRBD1 (5 bases). Germline assignment: CDR1 SEHNR and CDR2 FQNEAQ (reference sequence). V lost 11 bases to trimming and J lost 1 base, with 19 bases between them. This CDR3 comprises 15 residues. The CDR3 sequence is CAVGVWGSGTDTQYF. In DNA, the CDR3 is TGTGCCGTTGGAGTCTGGGGCTCGGGCACAGATACGCAGTATTTT.

J is TRBJ2-5 and V is TRBV15; D is uncertain. V was clipped by 0 bases and J by 5 bases, with 7 bases between them. Germline lookup yields CDR1 LNHNV and CDR2 YYDKDF (reference sequence). The CDR3 runs 13 residues. CDR3: CATSRETRETQYF. The CDR3 region has the DNA TGTGCCACCAGCAGAGAAACCAGGGAGACCCAGTACTTC. Supplemented by reference TRBV15 and TRBJ2-5, the full variable domain reads DAMVIQNPRYQVTQFGKPVTLSCSQTLNHNVMYWYQQKSSQAPKLLFHYYDKDFNNEADTPDNFQSRRPNTSFCFLDIRSPGLGDTAMYLCATSRETRETQYFGPGTRLLVL.

The rearrangement joins TRBV21-1 to TRBJ2-7; the DNA was not compared with TRBD1, the D call given in the table. TRBV21-1 is described as a pseudogene. This CDR3 region has 16 residues. In nucleotides, the CDR3 is TGTGCCAGCAGCACCAGCCGGGACAGGGATCGGTACGAGCAGTACTTC. Its protein is CASSTSRDRDRYEQYF.

This clone was counted a few times. J is TRBJ2-7 and V is TRBV18; a weak D match, TRBD2 (5 bases). This CDR3 has 17 amino acids. V gave up 2 bases and J gave up 4 bases, with 21 bases separating them. CDR1 and CDR2 from the germline V gene are KGHSH and LQKENI. CDR3 amino acids: CASSPRLLGSGFYEQYF. CDR3 DNA sequence: TGTGCCAGCTCACCAAGATTACTAGGTTCCGGCTTTTACGAGCAGTACTTC.

The V gene is TRBV5-6, the J gene TRBJ2-7, with 10 bases fitting TRBD1. The germline CDR1 and CDR2 sequences are SGHDT and YYEEEE. With 1 base clipped from V and 4 bases from J, the junction kept 5 bases outside the gene matches. The CDR3 sequence is 15 residues long. CDR3 protein: CASSLRGTGVYEQYF. For the CDR3, the DNA is TGTGCCAGCAGCTTGAGGGGGACAGGGGTATACGAGCAGTACTTC.

The chain uses TRBV27 and TRBJ1-1; D is undetermined. V lost 4 bases, J lost 10 bases, and 16 bases lay in between. Germline CDR1 is MNHEY and CDR2 is SMNVEV (reference sequence). The CDR3 runs to 13 residues. The CDR3 loop is CASSSRSKEGAFF. As DNA, the CDR3 is TGTGCCAGCAGTTCCCGGTCGAAGGAGGGAGCTTTCTTT.

The chain carries TRBV9 and TRBJ2-3; 9 bases are shared with TRBD1. Germline V CDR1 and CDR2: SGDLS, YYNGEE. J lost 3 bases, V lost 5 bases, and 7 bases had no gene match. The CDR3 has 15 amino acids. CDR3 amino acids: CASSEQGARTDTQYF. CDR3 bases: TGTGCCAGCAGTGAACAGGGGGCGCGAACAGATACGCAGTATTTT.

This clone was recorded once. At one of its ends the junction is not consistent with the germline gene, which may arise from a read error. The V and J genes are TRBV19 and TRBJ2-1; tentatively, D is TRBD2 (6 bases). The germline CDR1 and CDR2 sequences are LNHDA and SQIVND (reference sequence). The CDR3 is made up of 15 amino acids. CDR3 in DNA: TGTGCCAGTAGTATAGGTAGCGGACCCTACTATGAGCAGTTCTTC. It translates to CASSIGSGPYYEQFF.

V usage is TRBV9 and J usage is TRBJ2-3; tentatively, D is TRBD2 (6 bases). Germline V gives CDR1 SGDLS, CDR2 YYNGEE. The CDR3 extends over 15 amino acids. V dropped 0 bases and J dropped 0 bases, with 8 bases sitting between them. For the CDR3, the DNA is TGTGCCAGCAGCGTAGGGACTACCAGCACAGATACGCAGTATTTT. This codes for CASSVGTTSTDTQYF.

Only one count was recorded for this clone. The chain recombines TRBV28 with TRBJ1-5, with 7 nucleotides matching TRBD1. In germline, CDR1 is MDHEN, CDR2 SYDVKM. V shed 1 base, J shed 1 base, and the junction held 4 bases outside the gene matches. CDR3 length: 16 residues. DNA for the CDR3: TGTGCCAGCAGTTTATTACAGGGGAACAGCAATCAGCCCCAGCATTTT. Translation: CASSLLQGNSNQPQHF. The full variable domain, rest sourced from reference TRBV28 and TRBJ1-5, is DVKVTQSSRYLVKRTGEKVFLECVQDMDHENMFWYRQDPGLGLRLIYFSYDVKMKEKGDIPEGYSVSREKKERFSLILESASTNQTSMYLCASSLLQGNSNQPQHFGDGTRLSIL.

The rearrangement links TRBV6-4 to TRBJ2-3, with D perhaps matching TRBD1 (6 bases). Germline V lookup: CDR1 MRHNA, CDR2 SNTAGT. Between the trimmed V and J ends, which lost 0 bases and 1 base, there was a span of 11 bases. This CDR3 region has 16 residues. CDR3 DNA: TGTGCCAGCAGTGACTCCGAACAGGGAGGCACAGATACGCAGTATTTT. This codes for CASSDSEQGGTDTQYF.

The chain carries TRBV15 and TRBJ2-5, with D possibly TRBD1 on 6 matching bases. This CDR3 has 18 residues. Germline values: CDR1 LNHNV, CDR2 YYDKDF (reference sequence). V was pared by 5 bases and J by 4 bases, with 26 bases between. For the CDR3, the DNA is TGTGCCACCAGCCCCCGTGTGGGTGTTCGGGTAGGGGGAGAGACCCAGTACTTC. Translation: CATSPRVGVRVGGETQYF.

The chain joins TRBV27 to TRBJ2-2; D possibly corresponds to TRBD1 (5 bases). V lost 4 bases, J lost 4 bases, and 19 bases lay in between. The CDR3 is 17 amino acids. Germline CDR1 reads MNHEY; CDR2 reads SMNVEV (reference sequence). The CDR3 DNA is TGTGCCAGCAGTTACCGCACCTTACGAACAGGCACCGGGGAGCTGTTTTTT. It translates to CASSYRTLRTGTGELFF.

This clone was seen a handful of times. The V and J genes are TRBV7-9 and TRBJ1-1, with D perhaps TRBD1 (5 bases). V was pared by 5 bases and J by 6 bases, with 10 bases between. The CDR3 is made up of 12 amino acids. Per the germline V gene, CDR1 is SEHNR and CDR2 is FQNEAQ (reference sequence). For the CDR3, the DNA is TGTGCCAGCAGCCCGCGGGGACCTGAAGCTTTCTTT. Amino acids: CASSPRGPEAFF.

The chain links TRBV18 to TRBJ2-2; D unresolved. This CDR3 is built from 13 residues. The ends were cut back, 8 bases at V and 3 bases at J, with 10 bases in the middle. The germline CDR1 and CDR2 sequences are KGHSH and LQKENI. The CDR3 sequence is CASPDWDTGELFF. The CDR3 region has the DNA TGTGCCAGCCCCGACTGGGACACCGGGGAGCTGTTTTTT.

The V gene is TRBV10-3, the J gene TRBJ2-7; 7 nucleotides line up with TRBD2. The length of the CDR3 is 13 residues. V lost 6 bases, J lost 3 bases, and 5 bases stayed unmatched. Germline-derived CDR1 and CDR2 are ENHRY and SYGVKD. The CDR3 sequence is CAIRGLGDYEQYF. The DNA of the CDR3 is TGTGCCATCAGAGGACTAGGGGACTACGAGCAGTACTTC.

V usage is TRBV28 and J usage is TRBJ1-6, with TRBD1 matching 9 bases. Germline CDR1 reads MDHEN; CDR2 reads SYDVKM. V lost 4 bases, J lost 12 bases, and 10 bases stayed unmatched. The CDR3 has 15 residues. CDR3 coding DNA: TGTGCCAGCAGTTCCACGAGACAGGGGGTTCTACCCCTCCACTTT. Protein: CASSSTRQGVLPLHF.

The V gene is TRBV27, the J gene TRBJ2-5; the match to TRBD2 covers 7 bases. This CDR3 is built from 13 residues. The trim removed 7 bases at V and 2 bases at J, leaving 4 bases unmatched. Germline CDR1 is MNHEY and CDR2 is SMNVEV (reference sequence). Here the CDR3 DNA reads TGTGCCAGCATGTTAGCGGGTCAAGAGACCCAGTACTTC. It encodes CASMLAGQETQYF.

The chain carries TRBV27 and TRBJ1-1; maybe TRBD1 (5 bases). Germline CDR1 is MNHEY and CDR2 is SMNVEV (reference sequence). V lost 0 bases to trimming and J lost 7 bases, with 15 bases between them. This CDR3 region has 15 residues. The CDR3 DNA reads TGTGCCAGCAGTTTATCGAGCTCGGGGGGGAATGAAGCTTTCTTT. This translates into CASSLSSSGGNEAFF.

The sample holds a few counts of this clone. The chain employs TRBV5-4 and TRBJ1-2; D call uncertain. V was clipped by 2 bases and J by 4 bases, with 9 bases between them. CDR1 and CDR2 from the germline V gene are SGHNT and YYREEE (reference sequence). The CDR3 has 13 residues. CDR3 nucleotides: TGTGCCAGCAGCTTCACACAGCTCTATGGCTACACCTTC. The encoded protein is CASSFTQLYGYTF.